This T cell receptor (beta chain) was documented in a study of T cell changes during pregnancy in multiple sclerosis. Profiling relied on immunoSEQ multiplex PCR, and the TCRdb table lists in-frame clones only, not all of them. The table lists 30,000 to 45,000 clones, around 92% of them singletons, with around 1.3% in the top ten. This CDR3 contains 15 residues. From germline, CDR1 is MNHEY and CDR2 SMNVEV (reference sequence). The junction had 6 bases not matched to a gene; V was cut back by 3 bases and J by 5 bases. The sequenced sample consisted of PBMCs (not recorded whether the cells were cultured). The TCR comes from a female donor with multiple sclerosis, enrolled in a pregnancy study. The chain combines TRBV27 with TRBJ1-5; the match to TRBD1 covers 8 bases. The DNA for the CDR3 is TGTGCCAGCAGTTTTGCCGGGACAGGTGATCAGCCCCAGCATTTT. It translates to CASSFAGTGDQPQHF.